The 8 T cell receptor beta chains below all came from one sample that was sequenced in a study of blood T cell repertoires in COVID-19 (dated by TCRdb to the early 2020s). Preparation of the library involved the immunoSEQ multiplex PCR assay. TCRdb retrieved this table from immuneACCESS and kept in-frame rearrangements only. Not all clones are present; in checked studies, unresolved V genes account for under half, and no reason is known for the remainder. This sample is represented by about 270,000 clones; roughly 90% of them were singletons. Approximately 2.4% of the sample belongs to the ten largest clones. Source material: PBMCs or T cells enriched from blood (not recorded which). These receptors were collected from a woman between 40 and 50 years old with acute COVID-19.

The genes are TRBV2 and TRBJ2-3; no clear D gene. V was shortened by 9 bases and J by 4 bases, with 20 bases between the two germline ends. This CDR3 comprises 15 residues. Germline CDR1 reads SNHLY; CDR2 reads FYNNEI. The DNA of the CDR3 is TGTGCCAGTAAACTGGGCCAGCCTACCCCAGATACGCAGTATTTT. Protein sequence: CASKLGQPTPDTQYF.

The chain employs TRBV27 and TRBJ2-7; 11 bases are a match to TRBD2. CDR3 length: 16 residues. Germline V lookup: CDR1 MNHEY, CDR2 SMNVEV (reference sequence). V was clipped by 7 bases and J by 0 bases; unmatched bases: 8. The CDR3 DNA reads TGTGCCAGCATTCCATTAGCGGGAGGGCCCTCCTACGAGCAGTACTTC. Translation gives CASIPLAGGPSYEQYF.

CDR3 sequence (DNA): TGTGCCAGCAGCTTCGGTGGGGCCAACGTCCTGACTTTC. Amino acid sequence: CASSFGGANVLTF. V gene TRBV7-6 combines with J gene TRBJ2-6; D call uncertain. This CDR3 comprises 13 residues. V was clipped by 3 bases and J by 3 bases, with 3 bases between them. Germline V gene lookup returns CDR1 SGHVS and CDR2 FNYEAQ. Filled out from reference TRBV7-6 and TRBJ2-6, the complete variable domain reads GAGVSQSPRYKVTKRGQDVALRCDPISGHVSLYWYRQALGQGPEFLTYFNYEAQQDKSGLPNDRFSAERPEGSISTLTIQRTEQRDSAMYRCASSFGGANVLTFGAGSRLTVL.

J is TRBJ1-2 and V is TRBV15; 9 bases are shared with TRBD1. Losses at the gene ends were 6 bases for V and 7 bases for J; bases not matched to a gene: 12. CDR1 and CDR2 from the germline V gene are LNHNV and YYDKDF (reference sequence). The CDR3 is 15 amino acids. The CDR3 loop reads CATRRNRDRAPGYTF. CDR3 DNA: TGTGCCACCAGAAGGAACCGGGACAGGGCCCCTGGCTACACCTTC.

This rearrangement joins TRBV18 to TRBJ1-4; perhaps TRBD1 as D (6 bases). CDR3 length: 16 amino acids. Per germline, CDR1 KGHSH and CDR2 LQKENI. Trimming pared 3 bases from V and 5 bases from J, leaving 16 bases between. The CDR3 sequence: CASSPSIQGSNEKLFF. CDR3 DNA: TGTGCCAGCTCACCGTCGATACAGGGCTCCAATGAAAAACTGTTTTTT.

The rearrangement uses TRBV6-5 and TRBJ1-1; D might be TRBD1 (6 bases). The CDR3 totals 15 residues. In germline, CDR1 is MNHEY, CDR2 SVGAGI. Trimming took off 6 bases at V and 1 base at J, with 15 bases between the two ends. CDR3 region: CASSPQGLGNTEAFF. The CDR3 DNA reads TGTGCCAGCAGCCCACAGGGTTTGGGGAACACTGAAGCTTTCTTT.

CDR3 nucleotide sequence: TGTGCCAGCGGGAGGCTAAGCTCCTACAATGAGCAGTTCTTC. Its translation: CASGRLSSYNEQFF. The chain uses TRBV6-5 and TRBJ2-1, with a weak D call TRBD2 (6 bases). CDR1 is MNHEY and CDR2 is SVGAGI in the germline V gene. The V gene lost 8 bases and the J gene lost 0 bases, with 11 bases spanning the gap. The CDR3 length is 14 residues.

The V gene is TRBV7-8, the J gene TRBJ2-1; 12 bases are shared with TRBD2. This CDR3 spans 18 amino acids. J lost 0 bases, V lost 1 base, and 4 bases had no gene match. Per the germline V gene, CDR1 is SGHVS and CDR2 is FQNEAQ. CDR3: CASSLGLAGANSYNEQFF. The CDR3 bases are TGTGCCAGCAGCTTAGGACTAGCGGGGGCAAACTCCTACAATGAGCAGTTCTTC.